Listed below are T cell receptor beta chains from one sample, sequenced in a study of cytomegalovirus exposure and HLA in healthy donors. TCRdb's copy holds only in-frame clones and misses some; the assay was immunoSEQ multiplex PCR. The table shows approximately 100,000 clones, with roughly 70% occurring only once. Source material: PBMCs. The receptors were gathered from a woman aged 18-35 years in good health and CMV-seropositive. The conserved cysteine and the conserved F or W are not part of the CDR3 here.

TRBJ2-7 TRBV5-1 ASTPAGSSYEQY
TRBJ1-5 TRBV10-1 ASSECLASRVQPQH
TRBJ2-1 TRBV11-3 ASSRIASYNEQF
TRBJ2-7 TRBV5-6 ASNRGRSGTFTYEQY
TRBJ1-6 TRBV6-5 ASSYSTGMGSPLH
TRBJ2-1 TRBV7-9 ASSLGSPLHNEQF
TRBJ2-3 TRBV6-5 ASSLTGASTDTQY
TRBJ2-1 TRBV7-8 ASSLGGLVRSF
TRBJ2-7 TRBV7-2 ASGLAEVREQY
TRBJ2-1 TRBV27 ASSSQGGENEQF
TRBJ1-4 TRBV7-9 ASSFGTGDLGEKLF
TRBJ2-1 TRBV7-6 ASSLVAGGNEQF
TRBJ2-5 TRBV7-3 ASSNKWRDSETQY
TRBJ1-1 TRBV2 ASSEAGASTEAF
TRBJ2-1 TRBV11-2 ASRGLANLPNEQF
TRBJ1-2 TRBV4-3 ASSQDAGDRGYT
- TRBV28 ASTKTPGYEQY
TRBJ2-2 TRBV6-5 ASLSEPNTGELF
TRBJ2-1 TRBV9 ASSVVGTSAGDEQF
TRBJ2-6 TRBV15 ATSFLRGSGANVLT
TRBJ2-2 TRBV7-3 ASSRTGVGELF
TRBJ1-3 TRBV7-2 ASSLARTPGSGNTIY
TRBJ2-7 TRBV7-2 ASSFISGRDAGEQY
TRBJ2-7 TRBV4-1 ASSPSGIPSSYEQY
TRBJ2-1 TRBV18 ASSPQRNNEQF
TRBJ2-7 TRBV6-5 ASSYEDRGFEQY